This TCR beta chain was captured in a study of CD8+ T cells in alopecia areata. Study background: Oral tofacitinib (5 to 10 mg twice daily) was administered to treated patients. Affected scalp percentage set treated patients' severity scores. General study points: Compared with mice, patients displayed less clear TCR sharing, possibly for HLA-related reasons. Normal scalp had lower clonality than lesional scalp, with alopecia totalis/universalis lesions showing this most strongly.

Treatment of the sample: oral pan-JAK inhibitor, 5-10 mg twice daily. On this clone: Its antigen is undetermined.

RNA extraction was followed by reverse transcription into cDNA, which acted as the sequencing template. Some clones are missing from TCRdb's copy, which holds only in-frame ones; the method was immunoSEQ multiplex PCR. The table records 200,000 or so clones, 35% to 45% of them present only once. CDR1 and CDR2 (germline): GTSNPN, SVGIG (reference sequence). With 5 bases removed from V and 8 bases from J, the gap between germline ends came to 18 bases. CDR3 length: 14 residues. This receptor was identified in a human donor with alopecia areata. Here the sequenced sample was CD4+ T cells sorted from blood, taken between weeks 30 and 35, from a patient treated with tofacitinib. The chain is built from TRBV30 and TRBJ1-4; a possible D gene is TRBD1 (5 bases). Here the CDR3 DNA reads TGTGCCTGGGGTCCGGGACCCGAAGGGGAAAAACTGTTTTTT. Amino acids: CAWGPGPEGEKLFF. The whole variable domain, remainder taken from reference TRBV30 and TRBJ1-4, is SQTIHQWPATLVQPVGSPLSLECTVEGTSNPNLYWYRQAAGRGLQLLFYSVGIGQISSEVPQNLSASRPQDRQFILSSKKLLLSDSGFYLCAWGPGPEGEKLFFGSGTQLSVL.